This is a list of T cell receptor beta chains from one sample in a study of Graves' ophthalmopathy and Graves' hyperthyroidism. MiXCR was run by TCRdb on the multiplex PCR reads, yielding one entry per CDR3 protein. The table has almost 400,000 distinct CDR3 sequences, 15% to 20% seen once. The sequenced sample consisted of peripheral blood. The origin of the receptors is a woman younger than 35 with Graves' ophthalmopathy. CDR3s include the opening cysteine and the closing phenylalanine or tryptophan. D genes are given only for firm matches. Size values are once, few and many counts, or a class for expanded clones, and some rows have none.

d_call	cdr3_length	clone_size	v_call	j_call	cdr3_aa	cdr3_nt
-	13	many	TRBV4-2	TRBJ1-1	CASSQGGYTEAFF	TGTGCCAGCAGCCAAGGAGGGTATACTGAAGCTTTCTTT
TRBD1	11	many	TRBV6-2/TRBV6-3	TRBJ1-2	CASEQGDGYTF	TGTGCCAGCGAACAGGGGGATGGCTACACCTTC
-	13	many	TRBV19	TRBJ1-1	CASSMSNTVEAFF	TGTGCCAGTAGTATGAGCAACACGGTTGAAGCTTTCTTT
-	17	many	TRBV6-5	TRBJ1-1	CASSFALGWGANTEAFF	TGTGCCAGCAGTTTCGCCTTGGGTTGGGGGGCGAATACTGAAGCTTTCTTT
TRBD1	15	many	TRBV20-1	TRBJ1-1	CSARGSTGEGTEAFF	TGCAGTGCTAGAGGATCGACAGGGGAAGGGACTGAAGCTTTCTTT
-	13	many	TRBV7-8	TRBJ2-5	CASSPETEETQYF	TGTGCCAGCAGCCCAGAGACAGAAGAGACCCAGTACTTC
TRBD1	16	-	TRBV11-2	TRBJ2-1	CASSAAGTERSNEQFF	TGTGCCAGCAGCGCCGCCGGGACAGAAAGATCCAATGAGCAGTTCTTC
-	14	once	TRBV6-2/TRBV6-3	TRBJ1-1	CASSLDNLWTEAFF	TGTGCCAGTTCGTTAGACAACCTCTGGACTGAAGCTTTCTTT
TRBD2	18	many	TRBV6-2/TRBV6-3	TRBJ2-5	CASSYSRLAGSLLETQYF	TGTGCCAGCAGTTACTCGAGGCTAGCGGGAAGTTTACTGGAGACCCAGTACTTC
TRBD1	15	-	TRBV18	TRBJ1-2	CASSYVKGQGHGYTF	TGTGCCAGCTCTTACGTCAAGGGACAGGGTCATGGCTACACCTTC
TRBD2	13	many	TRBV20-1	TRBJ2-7	CSYRIAGNYEQYF	TGCAGTTACCGGATAGCGGGCAACTACGAGCAGTACTTC
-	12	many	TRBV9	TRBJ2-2	CASSADTGELFF	TGTGCCAGCAGCGCCGACACCGGGGAGCTGTTTTTT
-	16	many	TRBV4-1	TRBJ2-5	CASSQDLGSQGETQYF	TGCGCCAGCAGCCAAGATCTTGGATCTCAAGGAGAGACCCAGTACTTC
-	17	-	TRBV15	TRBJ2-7	CATSRDGYGGGRNEQYF	TGTGCCACCAGCAGAGATGGGTACGGAGGGGGCCGGAACGAGCAGTACTTC
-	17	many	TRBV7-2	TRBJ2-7	CASSFPPFREVDYEQYF	TGTGCCAGCAGCTTCCCCCCGTTCAGGGAGGTAGACTACGAGCAGTACTTC
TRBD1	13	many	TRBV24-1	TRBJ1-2	CATSDWTGDGYTF	TGTGCCACCAGTGATTGGACAGGGGATGGCTACACCTTC
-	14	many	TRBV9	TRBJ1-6	CASSVDRGGSPLHF	TGTGCCAGCAGCGTAGACCGCGGGGGTTCACCCCTCCACTTT